Presented here are 18 T cell receptor beta chains from one specimen sequenced in a study of human T cells and chemical hapten exposure. Time point given: patch test 2, 6 weeks after DPC sensitization. Treatment indicated: therapeutic diphenylcyclopropenone sensitization with weekly scalp DPC. TCRdb re-called the RACE reads with MiXCR, one entry per CDR3 protein. Of 84,000 or so distinct CDR3 sequences in the sample, 10% were seen once. Specimen: whole blood, collected in connection with sensitization to the hapten diphenylcyclopropenone (DPC). The origin of the receptors is a woman aged 30 to 39 with alopecia areata. Some clones in this sample may be carry-over from other donors' samples.

The gene calls are TRBV5-6 and TRBJ2-7, with a tentative D call TRBD1 (6 bases). The CDR3 runs to 15 residues. V shed 4 bases and J shed 0 bases, with 14 bases lying between them. Per germline, CDR1 SGHDT and CDR2 YYEEEE. DNA for the CDR3: TGTGCCAGCAGCCTGACCGGGACATACTCCTACGAGCAGTACTTC. Its protein is CASSLTGTYSYEQYF. Using reference TRBV5-6 and TRBJ2-7 for the parts outside the CDR3, the full variable domain is DAGVTQSPTHLIKTRGQQVTLRCSPKSGHDTVSWYQQALGQGPQFIFQYYEEEERQRGNFPDRFSGHQFPNYSSELNVNALLLGDSALYLCASSLTGTYSYEQYFGPGTRLTVT.

This clonotype was recorded at least ten times. The chain carries TRBV6-5 and TRBJ2-1; D is perhaps TRBD2 (5 bases). The V and J ends lost 5 bases and 3 bases respectively, with 11 bases between them. Germline CDR1 reads MNHEY; CDR2 reads SVGAGI. The CDR3 is 14 amino acids. The CDR3 DNA is TGTGCCAGCAGTCCCGGGGAGATCTACAATGAGCAGTTCTTC. Protein: CASSPGEIYNEQFF.

In the case of this clonotype: One base away lies a much larger clone, so this may be a sequencing read error. The chain's CDR3 is CSAGQFRETQYF. DNA of the CDR3: TGCAGCGCAGGACAGTTCCGAGAGACCCAGTACTTC. This chain uses TRBV29-1 with TRBJ2-5, with D possibly TRBD1 on 6 matching bases. CDR1 SQVTM and CDR2 ANQGSEA come from the germline V gene. There are 12 residues in the CDR3. Trimming shortened V by 7 bases and J by 4 bases, and 13 bases separated the two germline ends.

The chain links TRBV5-5 to TRBJ2-7, with TRBD1 identical over 12 bases. The CDR3 has 14 residues. Germline values: CDR1 SGHKS, CDR2 YYEKEE (reference sequence). With 4 bases clipped from V and 6 bases from J, the junction kept 5 bases outside the gene matches. CDR3 DNA sequence: TGTGCCAGCAGCGCCCGGGACAGGGGGCGCGAGCAGTACTTC. The encoded protein is CASSARDRGREQYF.

The chain carries TRBV13 and TRBJ1-4; possibly TRBD1 for D (6 bases). V gave up 2 bases and J gave up 0 bases, with 13 bases separating them. CDR1 and CDR2 (germline): PRHDT, FYEKMQ (reference sequence). The CDR3 has 17 residues. The CDR3 DNA sequence: TGTGCCAGCAGCTTAACAGGGTCGGTCGCAACTAATGAAAAACTGTTTTTT. It codes for CASSLTGSVATNEKLFF. The variable domain in full, with the rest retrieved from reference TRBV13 and TRBJ1-4, is AAGVIQSPRHLIKEKRETATLKCYPIPRHDTVYWYQQGPGQDPQFLISFYEKMQSDKGSIPDRFSAQQFSDYHSELNMSSLELGDSALYFCASSLTGSVATNEKLFFGSGTQLSVL.

This clonotype was seen ten or more times. The gene calls are TRBV6-6 and TRBJ1-6; no firm D call. The V gene's germline CDR1 is MNHNY and CDR2 SVGAGI (reference sequence). This CDR3 region has 15 residues. V lost 0 bases and J lost 7, with 10 bases in between. This CDR3 reads CASSYSSPENSPLHF. CDR3 in DNA: TGTGCCAGCAGTTACTCTTCTCCTGAAAATTCACCCCTCCACTTT.

This clonotype has a count of ten or more. One end of the junction fails to match germline, which may point to a read error. The chain carries TRBV7-6 and TRBJ1-4; D not certain. The CDR3 runs 15 residues. CDR1 and CDR2 from the germline V gene are SGHVS and FNYEAQ. The CDR3: CASSLMPSTNEKLFF. The CDR3 DNA is TGTGCCAGCAGCTTAATGCCCTCAACCAATGAAAAACTGTTTTTT.

This clonotype occurred a few times. The chain combines TRBV10-3 with TRBJ2-2; 7 bases fit TRBD1. The CDR3 loop spans 16 amino acids. Germline CDR1 ENHRY, CDR2 SYGVKD. The V and J ends lost 3 bases and 2 bases, in that order; junction bases with no gene match: 6. CDR3 sequence reads: CAISDRDRHNTGELFF. As DNA, the CDR3 is TGTGCCATCAGTGACCGGGACAGACATAACACCGGGGAGCTGTTTTTT.

The chain is built from TRBV20-1 and TRBJ1-6, with 7 bases that match TRBD1. The V gene's germline CDR1 is DFQATT and CDR2 SNEGSKA (reference sequence). The J segment lost 8 bases and the V segment lost 5 bases, leaving 6 bases of the junction unmatched. The CDR3 covers 13 residues. The CDR3 DNA reads as TGCAGTGCTTCTACAGGGGTAGATTCACCCCTCCACTTT. Protein product: CSASTGVDSPLHF.

CDR3 sequence (DNA): TGCGCCAGCAGCCAAGAAGCCAGGGGAGGGTACGAGCAGTACTTC. This encodes CASSQEARGGYEQYF. The genes are TRBV4-3 and TRBJ2-7; maybe TRBD2 (7 bases). Germline values: CDR1 LGHNA, CDR2 YSLEER. The V gene lost 0 bases and the J gene lost 4 bases, with 13 bases spanning the gap. The CDR3 is made up of 15 amino acids.

V is TRBV29-1 and J is TRBJ2-3, with D perhaps being TRBD1 or TRBD2 (5 bases each). Germline V lookup: CDR1 SQVTM, CDR2 ANQGSEA. The CDR3 consists of 13 residues. V was shortened by 6 bases and J by 6 bases, with 16 bases between the two germline ends. The CDR3 DNA reads as TGCAGCGTGGGACGGGGAGCTGGGGATACGCAGTATTTT. Encoded protein: CSVGRGAGDTQYF.

This clonotype has ten or more counts. J is TRBJ1-1 and V is TRBV2; 8 nucleotides align to TRBD1. The germline CDR1 and CDR2 sequences are SNHLY and FYNNEI. V shed 7 bases and J 5 bases; nucleotides not matched to a gene: 6. This CDR3 has 13 residues. CDR3 protein: CASKDRGETEAFF. The CDR3 bases are TGTGCCAGCAAAGACAGGGGCGAGACTGAAGCTTTCTTT.

The rearrangement links TRBV29-1 to TRBJ1-1; D possibly corresponds to TRBD1 (6 bases). This CDR3 spans 11 amino acids. V gave up 3 bases and J gave up 5 bases, with 7 bases separating them. The germline CDR1 and CDR2 sequences are SQVTM and ANQGSEA. CDR3 loop: CSVDRGTEAFF. The CDR3 DNA sequence: TGCAGCGTTGATAGGGGGACTGAAGCTTTCTTT.

The sample holds a few counts of this clonotype. This rearrangement joins TRBV6-5 to TRBJ1-4, with D unclear. The CDR3 has 14 residues. CDR1 is MNHEY, CDR2 SVGAGI, per germline. V lost 0 bases to trimming and J lost 3 bases, with 5 bases between them. The CDR3 region is CASSYSMANEKLFF. The CDR3 nucleotides are TGTGCCAGCAGTTACTCGATGGCTAATGAAAAACTGTTTTTT.

This clonotype showed up many times. The chain joins TRBV5-1 to TRBJ2-1; 7 nucleotides align to TRBD2. V trimming: 5 bases; J trimming: 7 bases; junction bases outside the gene matches: 6. The CDR3 totals 13 residues. Germline CDR1 reads SGHRS; CDR2 reads YFSETQ. The CDR3 here is CASSPGLLNEQFF. CDR3 in DNA: TGCGCCAGCAGTCCGGGACTACTAAATGAGCAGTTCTTC.

This clonotype was counted ten times or more. V and J are TRBV9 and TRBJ2-7; 11 nucleotides align to TRBD1. The V segment lost 3 bases and the J segment 2 bases; nucleotides outside the gene matches: 4. CDR1 SGDLS and CDR2 YYNGEE come from the germline V gene. The CDR3 totals 15 residues. The CDR3 DNA reads as TGTGCCAGCAGCGACGGACAGGGGGCAACCTACGAGCAGTACTTC. Its translation is CASSDGQGATYEQYF.

This clonotype was counted many times. The rearrangement uses TRBV9 and TRBJ2-4; 7 nucleotides agree with TRBD1. The CDR3 runs 14 residues. From germline, CDR1 is SGDLS and CDR2 YYNGEE. The junction had 3 bases not matched to a gene; V was cut back by 0 bases and J by 6 bases. CDR3 coding DNA: TGTGCCAGCAGCGTAGCGTCAGGGGGAAACATTCAGTACTTC. Its protein is CASSVASGGNIQYF.

This clonotype occurred many times. V is TRBV2 and J is TRBJ1-6; D ambiguous. The germline V and J ends were trimmed by 5 bases and 5 bases, with 7 bases remaining between them. The CDR3 is made up of 13 amino acids. The germline CDR1 and CDR2 sequences are SNHLY and FYNNEI. The CDR3 here is CASSFGNNSPLHF. For the CDR3, the DNA is TGTGCCAGCAGTTTCGGAAATAATTCACCCCTCCACTTT.